The 28 T cell receptor beta chains below all came from one sample that was sequenced in a study of beta chain features in type 1 diabetes. Their specific antigens are unknown. The entirety of the isolated RNA underwent reverse transcription, so expressed TCRB transcripts were sequenced. Libraries were prepared by immunoSEQ multiplex PCR; TCRdb keeps only in-frame clonotypes and omits some of them. The sample contains nearly 700,000 clones, 13% of which appear only once. Study-wide results and caveats: The study found moderately but significantly shorter TCRB CDR3s in all four CD4+ subsets of Type 1 diabetes patients.

The sequencing input was naive CD4+ T cells from blood. The receptors derive from a man between 18 and 29 years old with type 1 diabetes.

In this sample, this clone turned up a few times. The chain joins TRBV2 to TRBJ1-2; unclear D gene. Trimming took off 4 bases at V and 0 bases at J, with 9 bases between the two ends. Germline CDR1 SNHLY, CDR2 FYNNEI. This CDR3 spans 14 amino acids. The CDR3 protein is CASSGGTTNYGYTF. CDR3 DNA sequence: TGTGCCAGCAGTGGCGGCACAACTAACTATGGCTACACCTTC.

The chain links TRBV10-3 to TRBJ1-1; D not certain. CDR3 length equals 11 residues. Trimming removed 6 bases from V and 3 bases from J, with 5 bases in between. Germline V gene sequence: CDR1 ENHRY, CDR2 SYGVKD. The chain's CDR3 is CAIRNYTEAFF. For the CDR3, the DNA is TGTGCCATCAGGAACTACACTGAAGCTTTCTTT.

The V and J genes are TRBV30 and TRBJ1-2; TRBD1 might be the D (6 bases). V gave up 5 bases and J gave up 0 bases, with 10 bases separating them. The CDR3 covers 13 residues. Per germline, CDR1 GTSNPN and CDR2 SVGIG (reference sequence). The CDR3 sequence is CAWGTSPNYGYTF. CDR3 nucleotides: TGTGCCTGGGGGACATCCCCTAACTATGGCTACACCTTC.

This clone was observed a few times. The rearrangement joins TRBV14 to TRBJ1-1, with 8 bases aligning to TRBD1. The CDR3 is 11 residues long. The V gene end was trimmed by 4 bases and the J gene end by 11 bases; junction bases not matched to a gene: 3. Germline V CDR1 and CDR2: SGHDN, FVKESK. The CDR3 coding sequence is TGTGCCAGCAGCCGGACAGGGAAGGCTTTCTTT. This sequence encodes CASSRTGKAFF.

V is TRBV6-5 and J is TRBJ2-1, with unresolved D. Trimming stripped 2 bases from V and 8 bases from J, with 16 bases between. The germline gives CDR1 MNHEY, CDR2 SVGAGI. The CDR3 has 15 residues. In nucleotides, the CDR3 is TGTGCCAGCAGTTACCAGCTGCCCCGACTCGATGAGCAGTTCTTC. This codes for CASSYQLPRLDEQFF.

J is TRBJ2-7 and V is TRBV27, with a weak D call TRBD1 (5 bases). The germline CDR1 and CDR2 sequences are MNHEY and SMNVEV (reference sequence). V dropped 1 base and J dropped 2 bases, with 12 bases sitting between them. The CDR3 sequence is 15 residues long. In nucleotides, the CDR3 is TGTGCCAGCAGTTTATTTGGAGACAGTACCTACGAGCAGTACTTC. Translation gives CASSLFGDSTYEQYF.

The rearrangement joins TRBV28 to TRBJ1-4, with 7 bases that match TRBD1. J lost 0 bases, V lost 6 bases, and 4 bases had no gene match. Germline CDR1 is MDHEN and CDR2 is SYDVKM. The CDR3 has 15 amino acids. CDR3 nucleotide sequence: TGTGCCAGCAGGCCACAGGGGTCAACTAATGAAAAACTGTTTTTT. Amino acid sequence: CASRPQGSTNEKLFF. The variable domain in full, with the rest retrieved from reference TRBV28 and TRBJ1-4, is DVKVTQSSRYLVKRTGEKVFLECVQDMDHENMFWYRQDPGLGLRLIYFSYDVKMKEKGDIPEGYSVSREKKERFSLILESASTNQTSMYLCASRPQGSTNEKLFFGSGTQLSVL.

The chain joins TRBV10-3 to TRBJ1-2; 11 nucleotides match TRBD1. CDR1 is ENHRY, CDR2 SYGVKD, per germline. This CDR3 has 15 residues. Trimming removed 7 bases from V and 4 bases from J; junction bases left unmatched: 8. Written as DNA, the CDR3 is TGTGCCATCACCCTGGGGACAGGGGGAATCTATGGCTACACCTTC. Protein sequence: CAITLGTGGIYGYTF.

This chain joins TRBV6-6 and TRBJ1-4; D ambiguous. The V end was cut by 5 bases, the J end by 8 bases, with 15 bases between. This CDR3 comprises 14 residues. CDR1 and CDR2 (germline): MNHNY, SVGAGI (reference sequence). CDR3 loop: CASSPQEFGEKLFF. The CDR3 DNA reads as TGTGCCAGCAGTCCCCAGGAGTTTGGGGAAAAACTGTTTTTT.

This clone was observed a few times. V gene TRBV4-1 combines with J gene TRBJ1-3; unclear D gene. This CDR3 is built from 14 residues. V was pared by 0 bases and J by 3 bases, with 6 bases between. Per the germline V gene, CDR1 is MGHRA and CDR2 is YSYEKL. The CDR3 coding sequence is TGCGCCAGCAGCCAAGAGGATTTTGGAAACACCATATATTTT. It encodes CASSQEDFGNTIYF.

This clone was recorded a few times. The rearrangement links TRBV19 to TRBJ2-3; D is unresolved. The V and J ends lost 7 bases and 2 bases respectively, with 10 bases between them. The CDR3 spans 13 residues. The germline V gene has CDR1 LNHDA and CDR2 SQIVND (reference sequence). DNA of the CDR3: TGTGCCAGTATGCGCCTCCACACAGATACGCAGTATTTT. Residues: CASMRLHTDTQYF.

The rearrangement uses TRBV19 and TRBJ2-2, with 10 bases aligning to TRBD1. V lost 10 bases, J lost 2 bases, and 13 bases stayed unmatched. Germline values: CDR1 LNHDA, CDR2 SQIVND (reference sequence). There are 17 residues in the CDR3. CDR3: CATIRPGQGYNTGELFF. As DNA, the CDR3 is TGTGCCACCATCAGGCCGGGACAGGGGTACAACACCGGGGAGCTGTTTTTT.

The chain recombines TRBV29-1 with TRBJ2-3; the match to TRBD1 covers 7 bases. After removal of 8 bases from V and 0 bases from J, the junction contained 11 bases not matched to a gene. The CDR3 contains 15 residues. Looked up from germline, CDR1 is SQVTM and CDR2 is ANQGSEA. In DNA form, the CDR3 reads TGCAGCCTCCGGGACAGACATTCTAGCACAGATACGCAGTATTTT. It codes for CSLRDRHSSTDTQYF.

This chain uses TRBV25-1 with TRBJ1-1; 7 bases fit TRBD1. V lost 7 bases to trimming and J lost 6 bases; unmatched junction nucleotides: 8. The CDR3 consists of 13 residues. CDR1 MGHDK and CDR2 SYGVNS come from the germline V gene. This chain's CDR3 is CASIDRDPPEAFF. CDR3 nucleotide sequence: TGTGCCAGCATCGACAGGGATCCCCCTGAAGCTTTCTTT.

The chain is built from TRBV29-1 and TRBJ1-2, with D unclear. This CDR3 spans 15 amino acids. With 0 bases removed from V and 2 bases from J, the gap between germline ends came to 13 bases. The germline V gene encodes CDR1 SQVTM and CDR2 ANQGSEA. CDR3 in DNA: TGCAGCGTTGAAGAAGGTGGGCCGCAGAACTATGGCTACACCTTC. Translation gives CSVEEGGPQNYGYTF.

Of note for this clone: Different DNA sequences within this sample yield the same CDR3. The V and J genes are TRBV7-2 and TRBJ2-3, with D hard to call. Per the germline V gene, CDR1 is SGHTA and CDR2 is FQGNSA. This CDR3 region has 11 residues. With 5 bases removed from V and 3 bases from J, the gap between germline ends came to 3 bases. The CDR3 DNA is TGTGCCAGCAGCCGAACAGATACGCAGTATTTT. Its protein product is CASSRTDTQYF.

The CDR3 DNA is TGTGCCACCAGCAGAGATTGGGTGGTAGGGGTGACCCCTGAAGCTTTCTTT. This gives the protein CATSRDWVVGVTPEAFF. J is TRBJ1-1 and V is TRBV15; possibly TRBD1 for D (5 bases). V was clipped by 0 bases and J by 6 bases, with 20 bases between them. CDR3 length: 17 residues. Germline values: CDR1 LNHNV, CDR2 YYDKDF (reference sequence).

This clone was detected only a few times. The V gene is TRBV19, the J gene TRBJ1-5, with D uncertain. Germline V CDR1 and CDR2: LNHDA, SQIVND (reference sequence). V gave up 3 bases and J gave up 0 bases, with 15 bases separating them. CDR3 length: 17 residues. CDR3 sequence reads: CASSIIGTPYSNQPQHF. The CDR3 DNA is TGTGCCAGTAGTATTATAGGAACCCCTTATAGCAATCAGCCCCAGCATTTT.

The sample holds a few counts of this clone. The V call is TRBV5-6, the J call TRBJ1-6; maybe TRBD1 (5 bases). V was trimmed by 3 bases and J by 4 bases, leaving 11 bases between them. This CDR3 is 15 amino acids long. CDR1 and CDR2 from the germline V gene are SGHDT and YYEEEE. The CDR3: CASSSVQGYNSPLHF. CDR3 nucleotides: TGTGCCAGCAGCTCTGTCCAGGGATATAATTCACCCCTCCACTTT.

This clone was seen only a few times. This rearrangement joins TRBV4-2 to TRBJ2-3; 8 positions agree with TRBD2. The CDR3 consists of 17 residues. V was pared by 0 bases and J by 1 base, with 6 bases of the junction left unmatched. Germline-derived CDR1 and CDR2 are LGHNA and YNFKEQ. The DNA for the CDR3 is TGTGCCAGCAGCCAAGAGGCTGGGCGGGGGGGCACAGATACGCAGTATTTT. This encodes CASSQEAGRGGTDTQYF.

This sequence joins TRBV2 and TRBJ1-6; the D gene is possibly TRBD1 (5 bases). This CDR3 contains 15 residues. Trimming took 3 bases from V and 6 from J, leaving 12 bases between them. Germline lookup yields CDR1 SNHLY and CDR2 FYNNEI. CDR3: CASSDQGTFNSPLHF. CDR3 bases: TGTGCCAGCAGTGATCAGGGAACCTTTAATTCACCCCTCCACTTT.

This clone was found a few times. The chain employs TRBV28 and TRBJ2-1, with 7 positions matching TRBD2. Germline V gene data show CDR1 as MDHEN and CDR2 as SYDVKM. This CDR3 has 10 residues. The V segment lost 9 bases and the J segment 12 bases; nucleotides outside the gene matches: 5. This CDR3 is CASGGEGQFF. In nucleotides, the CDR3 is TGTGCCAGTGGAGGGGAGGGGCAGTTCTTC.

V and J are TRBV13 and TRBJ2-5, with D tentatively TRBD2 (5 bases). The CDR3 totals 15 residues. V lost 7 bases, J lost 5 bases, and 20 bases lay in between. Germline CDR1 and CDR2: PRHDT and FYEKMQ (reference sequence). The CDR3 DNA follows: TGTGCCAGCACAGGCTGGCCAACCTCGGGGGAGACCCAGTACTTC. As protein: CASTGWPTSGETQYF.

CDR3 coding DNA: TGTGCCATCAGTGAGTCGACTAGCGGAGATACGCAGTATTTT. Translating gives CAISESTSGDTQYF. The V and J genes are TRBV10-3 and TRBJ2-3; 9 bases are shared with TRBD2. Germline CDR1 is ENHRY and CDR2 is SYGVKD. V gave up 0 bases and J gave up 5 bases; unmatched junction bases: 0. The CDR3 is 14 amino acids.

This chain uses TRBV5-4 with TRBJ1-5; perhaps TRBD1 as D (5 bases). Per germline, CDR1 SGHNT and CDR2 YYREEE (reference sequence). The CDR3 extends over 13 amino acids. The germline V and J ends were trimmed by 2 bases and 6 bases, with 9 bases remaining between them. This CDR3 reads CASSFGAGQPQHF. The CDR3 region has the DNA TGTGCCAGCAGCTTTGGGGCAGGTCAGCCCCAGCATTTT.

J is TRBJ1-2 and V is TRBV29-1; D might be TRBD1 (5 bases). This CDR3 region has 12 residues. Trimming left V 6 bases short and J 1 base short, with 9 bases between. CDR1 is SQVTM, CDR2 ANQGSEA, per germline. CDR3: CSVGEINYGYTF. The CDR3, as DNA: TGCAGCGTGGGGGAAATTAACTATGGCTACACCTTC.

The chain has TRBV5-4 and TRBJ2-5; D is undetermined. Germline CDR1 and CDR2: SGHNT and YYREEE (reference sequence). V gave up 3 bases and J gave up 2 bases, with 11 bases separating them. The CDR3 loop spans 14 amino acids. This chain's CDR3 is CASSSPPHQETQYF. CDR3 DNA: TGTGCCAGCAGCTCTCCCCCCCATCAAGAGACCCAGTACTTC. Complete variable domain (other parts from reference TRBV5-4 and TRBJ2-5): ETGVTQSPTHLIKTRGQQVTLRCSSQSGHNTVSWYQQALGQGPQFIFQYYREEENGRGNFPPRFSGLQFPNYSSELNVNALELDDSALYLCASSSPPHQETQYFGPGTRLLVL.

The chain is built from TRBV19 and TRBJ1-5, with unresolved D. The V end lost 7 bases, the J end lost 1 base, and 8 bases lay between the germline ends. The CDR3 covers 13 residues. From germline, CDR1 is LNHDA and CDR2 SQIVND (reference sequence). Written as DNA, the CDR3 is TGTGCCAGTATTGAGGCCAGCAATCAGCCCCAGCATTTT. This sequence encodes CASIEASNQPQHF.